The clone carrying this TCR beta chain was seen only once. Its matching antigen is unknown. The data were taken from a study of immune evolution from preneoplasia to lung adenocarcinoma. Study-level information: HLA loss of heterozygosity: less than 9% AIS, approximately 15% MIA, about 35% ADC, none AAH.

Assay used: immunoSEQ multiplex PCR; TCRdb lists only in-frame clones, some missing. The table includes more than 4,500 clones, approximately 85% detected once. CDR3 length equals 14 residues. Germline lookup yields CDR1 MNHNY and CDR2 SVGAGI (reference sequence). Trimming shortened V by 5 bases and J by 5 bases, and 12 bases separated the two germline ends. Regarding the study as a whole: Highest clonality occurred in KRAS-mutant, not EGFR-mutant or double wild-type, nodules.

The sample was FFPE atypical adenomatous hyperplasia tissue from the lung. The subset denotes: atypical adenomatous hyperplasia (AAH), lung preneoplasia. The rearrangement joins TRBV6-6 to TRBJ1-4; D gene unclear. This TCR derives from a person aged 70 to 85 with lung adenocarcinoma. This chain's CDR3 is CASSPRAGNEKLFF. The CDR3 nucleotides are TGTGCCAGCAGTCCCCGGGCCGGAAATGAAAAACTGTTTTTT.